The T cell receptor beta chain described here comes from a study of cytomegalovirus exposure and HLA in healthy donors. The donors were members of the validation cohort, which comprised 120 subjects and was separate from the first cohort of some 680 subjects. The method was immunoSEQ multiplex PCR; TCRdb's version includes in-frame clones alone and lacks a portion of them. This sample has 150,000 to 200,000 clones; around 86% occur once, and the top ten carry more than 1.1%. This clone was counted between two and nine times. Its target is not known. There are 16 residues in the CDR3. The germline V and J ends were trimmed by 1 base and 1 base, with 10 bases remaining between them. Germline V gene sequence: CDR1 KGHSH, CDR2 LQKENI. Regarding the study as a whole: The study found most TCR sequences rare, yet found some public TCRs in many donors.

This sequence was found in a woman aged 18-29 years in good health and CMV-seronegative. Sequenced input: PBMCs. The rearrangement joins TRBV18 to TRBJ2-2; D uncertain. CDR3: CASSPQRLQNTGELFF. DNA for the CDR3: TGTGCCAGCTCACCACAGAGACTCCAGAACACCGGGGAGCTGTTTTTT. The whole variable domain, filled in from reference TRBV18 and TRBJ2-2, reads NAGVMQNPRHLVRRRGQEARLRCSPMKGHSHVYWYRQLPEEGLKFMVYLQKENIIDESGMPKERFSAEFPKEGPSILRIQQVVRGDSAAYFCASSPQRLQNTGELFFGEGSRLTVL.